Below are 11 T cell receptor beta chains sequenced from a single sample in a study of blood T cell repertoires in COVID-19. Data came from immunoSEQ multiplex PCR; TCRdb stores just in-frame clones and leaves some out. The sample records about 140,000 clones, over 65% being singletons. What was sequenced was peripheral blood. The receptors were gathered from a woman over 75 with active or convalescent COVID-19.

The chain links TRBV6-2 or TRBV6-3 to TRBJ2-7, with 13 bases matching TRBD2. With 2 bases clipped from V and 11 bases from J, the junction kept 9 bases outside the gene matches. The CDR3 length is 15 residues. CDR1 is MNHEY, CDR2 SVGEGT, per germline. This CDR3 reads CASSYPGLAGTGEYF. The CDR3 coding sequence is TGTGCCAGCAGTTACCCGGGACTAGCGGGGACCGGCGAGTACTTC.

This chain links TRBV5-3 with TRBJ2-1; TRBD2 is a possible D gene (7 bases). TRBV5-3 is recorded as an ORF, its role being uncertain. The CDR3 sequence is 15 residues long. Trimming left V 1 base short and J 3 bases short, with 11 bases between. The CDR3 loop reads CARSLLGGRYNEQFF. Here the CDR3 DNA reads TGTGCCAGAAGCTTGCTGGGGGGGCGCTACAATGAGCAGTTCTTC.

The chain has TRBV7-8 and TRBJ2-1; 7 nucleotides line up with TRBD1. Germline CDR1 and CDR2: SGHVS and FQNEAQ. This CDR3 is built from 18 residues. V dropped 3 bases and J dropped 0; count of bases not matched to a gene: 11. The CDR3 reads CASSLPNATGPSYNEQFF. The CDR3, as DNA: TGTGCCAGCAGCTTGCCCAACGCGACAGGGCCCTCCTACAATGAGCAGTTCTTC.

The genes are TRBV28 and TRBJ1-4, with 9 bases fitting TRBD1. This CDR3 spans 18 amino acids. In germline, CDR1 is MDHEN, CDR2 SYDVKM. J was trimmed by 2 bases and V by 6 bases; bases with no gene match: 13. The chain's CDR3 is CASSPQGALMGTNEKLFF. CDR3 coding DNA: TGTGCCAGCAGCCCACAGGGGGCACTGATGGGGACTAATGAAAAACTGTTTTTT.

The chain uses TRBV9 and TRBJ1-3; 9 bases are a match to TRBD1. The CDR3 loop spans 19 amino acids. In germline, CDR1 is SGDLS, CDR2 YYNGEE. V was pared by 0 bases and J by 1 base, with 11 bases of the junction left unmatched. The CDR3 region has the DNA TGTGCCAGCAGCGTAGTAGTTTCTAGGGACAGGGCTTCTGGAAACACCATATATTTT. Its translation: CASSVVVSRDRASGNTIYF.

The rearrangement joins TRBV19 to TRBJ1-6; D is uncertain. Germline V gene sequence: CDR1 LNHDA, CDR2 SQIVND (reference sequence). The CDR3 extends over 15 amino acids. V was shortened by 1 base and J by 5 bases, with 9 bases between the two germline ends. The DNA for the CDR3 is TGTGCCAGTAGTATAGGGCGGACTAATAATTCACCCCTCCACTTT. It encodes CASSIGRTNNSPLHF.

The chain couples TRBV2 to TRBJ1-1, with 8 bases identical to TRBD1. The CDR3 extends over 13 amino acids. The germline gives CDR1 SNHLY, CDR2 FYNNEI. Unmatched junction bases numbered 4, after V lost 6 bases and J lost 4 bases. This chain's CDR3 is CASRDRAGTEAFF. The CDR3 DNA sequence: TGTGCCAGCAGGGACAGGGCGGGCACTGAAGCTTTCTTT. The full variable domain, with the rest looked up from reference TRBV2 and TRBJ1-1, is EPEVTQTPSHQVTQMGQEVILRCVPISNHLYFYWYRQILGQKVEFLVSFYNNEISEKSEIFDDQFSVERPDGSNFTLKIRSTKLEDSAMYFCASRDRAGTEAFFGQGTRLTVV.

This clone was detected a few times. This chain uses TRBV7-3 with TRBJ2-6, with a tentative D call TRBD2 (6 bases). The CDR3 runs 18 residues. Per germline, CDR1 SGHTA and CDR2 FQGTGA. V gave up 1 base and J gave up 0 bases, with 13 bases separating them. The CDR3 DNA reads as TGTGCCAGCAGCTTAAGAGGGACTTCTTCCTCTGGGGCCAACGTCCTGACTTTC. Translation: CASSLRGTSSSGANVLTF.

V is TRBV11-2 and J is TRBJ2-7; D is uncertain. The CDR3 has 15 amino acids. Deletions cut 2 bases from V and 0 bases from J, with 11 bases between. Germline values: CDR1 SGHAT, CDR2 FQNNGV. The CDR3 reads CASSLNSLTSYEQYF. In DNA form, the CDR3 reads TGTGCCAGCAGCTTAAACAGCCTGACCTCCTACGAGCAGTACTTC.

The chain carries TRBV10-2 and TRBJ1-1, with D unresolved. Germline V gene lookup returns CDR1 WSHSY and CDR2 SAAADI. The V gene lost 7 bases and the J gene lost 7 bases, with 10 bases spanning the gap. The CDR3 is 11 residues long. CDR3: CASTDGREAFF. Here the CDR3 DNA reads TGCGCCAGCACCGATGGGCGTGAAGCTTTCTTT.

The chain has TRBV9 and TRBJ2-1; TRBD1 is a possible D gene (6 bases). The germline V gene encodes CDR1 SGDLS and CDR2 YYNGEE. Trimming took off 4 bases at V and 9 bases at J, with 17 bases between the two ends. This CDR3 is built from 14 residues. In nucleotides, the CDR3 is TGTGCCAGCAGCCCCCGAGCAGGGGTGGGTGAGCAGTTCTTC. Protein: CASSPRAGVGEQFF.